Sequencing of this T cell receptor (beta chain) was carried out in a study of neoadjuvant nivolumab and ipilimumab in lung cancer. With regard to this clone: Its antigen is not known.

Study-wide results and limits: Only two of four nivolumab-treated tumors gained richness and clonality by surgery. Compared with tumor-adjacent uninvolved lung, resected tumors showed greater richness and clonality. A small number of samples were TCR sequenced.

There are 13 residues in the CDR3. From germline, CDR1 is SGHRS and CDR2 YFSETQ. The V end was cut by 0 bases, the J end by 3 bases, with 6 bases between. Sequencing used immunoSEQ multiplex PCR; TCRdb keeps in-frame clones, though not all of them. The sample gives about 26,000 clones, approximately 84% of which show up once; around 5.7% is in the top ten. The rearrangement uses TRBV5-1 and TRBJ1-1; no clear D gene. The receptor's source is an adult with non-small cell lung cancer. The sequenced sample was peripheral blood, obtained before neoadjuvant nivolumab, alone or with ipilimumab. CDR3 protein: CASSLGADTEAFF. For the CDR3, the DNA is TGCGCCAGCAGCTTGGGGGCGGACACTGAAGCTTTCTTT. Combining the CDR3 with reference TRBV5-1 and TRBJ1-1 gives the whole variable domain KAGVTQTPRYLIKTRGQQVTLSCSPISGHRSVSWYQQTPGQGLQFLFEYFSETQRNKGNFPGRFSGRQFSNSRSEMNVSTLELGDSALYLCASSLGADTEAFFGQGTRLTVV.